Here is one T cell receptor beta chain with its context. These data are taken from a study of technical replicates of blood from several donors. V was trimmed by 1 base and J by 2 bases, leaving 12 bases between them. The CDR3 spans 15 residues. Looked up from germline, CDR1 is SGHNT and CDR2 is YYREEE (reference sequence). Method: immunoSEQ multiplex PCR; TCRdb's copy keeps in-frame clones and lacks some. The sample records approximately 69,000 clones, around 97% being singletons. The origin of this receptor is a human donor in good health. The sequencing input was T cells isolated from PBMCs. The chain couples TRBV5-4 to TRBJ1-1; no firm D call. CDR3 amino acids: CASSLNQTRNTEAFF. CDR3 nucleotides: TGTGCCAGCAGCTTGAACCAAACCAGAAACACTGAAGCTTTCTTT.